The clone carrying this T cell receptor beta chain was detected only once. Its antigen remains unknown. This sample stems from a study of T cell responses to AZD1222 COVID-19 vaccine. Only in-frame clones appear in the TCRdb table, and some are missing; sequencing was by immunoSEQ multiplex PCR. The sample comprises about 110,000 clones, approximately 89% of which are singletons, and about 3.3% rests with the top ten. Study findings and constraints: The CD4 TCRs associated with vaccination extended across spike and predominated at 160-218 and 743-854. Unmutated variant regions are reportedly the target of nearly half of TCRs that are spike-specific. Mostly white British, mostly female donors; authors suggested clonal diversity may be underestimated.

With 4 bases clipped from V and 1 base from J, the junction kept 6 bases outside the gene matches. Germline V gene lookup returns CDR1 SGHVS and CDR2 FQNEAQ. The CDR3 is 16 residues long. The sequence derives from an adult in good health. Sequenced here: peripheral blood, sampled on day 0 of MenACWY control vaccination. The J gene is TRBJ2-2, the V gene TRBV7-8; 7 nucleotides line up with TRBD2. The CDR3 nucleotides are TGTGCCAGCAGCTCAGTGGCGGGGGTGAACACCGGGGAGCTGTTTTTT. Its protein product is CASSSVAGVNTGELFF.